This T cell receptor (beta chain) was sequenced for a study of post-analysis software for immune sequencing data. Study-level results: Five TRBV segments appeared more often in patients than in controls, and TRBV5-6, TRBV5-1 and TRBV20-1 were among these.

This CDR3 spans 14 amino acids. CDR1 is LNHNV and CDR2 is YYDKDF in the germline V gene (reference sequence). J was trimmed by 4 bases and V by 6 bases; bases with no gene match: 5. cDNA libraries of TCR beta carried unique molecular identifiers. TCRdb reprocessed the PCR reads with MiXCR, giving one entry per CDR3 protein. This table holds over 300,000 distinct CDR3 sequences, 30% to 45% found once. In the case of this clonotype: Its specificity is unknown.

This receptor was identified in a girl between 10 and 17 years old with multiple sclerosis. The chain uses TRBV15 and TRBJ1-4, with 7 bases that match TRBD1. The sequenced material came from blood. The CDR3 DNA reads as TGTGCCACCAGTAGGACAGGCAATAATGAAAAACTGTTTTTT. Protein product: CATSRTGNNEKLFF. Complete variable domain (other parts from reference TRBV15 and TRBJ1-4): DAMVIQNPRYQVTQFGKPVTLSCSQTLNHNVMYWYQQKSSQAPKLLFHYYDKDFNNEADTPDNFQSRRPNTSFCFLDIRSPGLGDTAMYLCATSRTGNNEKLFFGSGTQLSVL.